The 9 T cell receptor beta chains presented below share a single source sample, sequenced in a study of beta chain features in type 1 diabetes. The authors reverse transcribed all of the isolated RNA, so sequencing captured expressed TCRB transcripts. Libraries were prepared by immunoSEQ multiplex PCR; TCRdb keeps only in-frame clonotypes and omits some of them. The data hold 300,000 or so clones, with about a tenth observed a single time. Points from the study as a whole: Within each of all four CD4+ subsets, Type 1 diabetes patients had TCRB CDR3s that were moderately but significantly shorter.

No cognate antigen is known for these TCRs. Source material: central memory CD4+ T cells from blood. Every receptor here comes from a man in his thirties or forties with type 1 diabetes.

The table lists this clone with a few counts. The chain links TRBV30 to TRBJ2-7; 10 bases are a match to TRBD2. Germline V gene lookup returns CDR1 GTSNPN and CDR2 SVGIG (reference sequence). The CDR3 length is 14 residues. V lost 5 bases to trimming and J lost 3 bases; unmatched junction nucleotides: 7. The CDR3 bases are TGTGCCTGGGGTACCGGGACTAGCGACTACGAGCAGTACTTC. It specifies CAWGTGTSDYEQYF.

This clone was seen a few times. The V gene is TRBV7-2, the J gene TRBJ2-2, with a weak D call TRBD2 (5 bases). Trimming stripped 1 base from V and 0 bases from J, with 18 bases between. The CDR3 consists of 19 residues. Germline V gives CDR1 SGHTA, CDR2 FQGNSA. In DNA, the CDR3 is TGTGCCAGCAGCTTAGTATCCCCCCACACCGGGACGAACACCGGGGAGCTGTTTTTT. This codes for CASSLVSPHTGTNTGELFF.

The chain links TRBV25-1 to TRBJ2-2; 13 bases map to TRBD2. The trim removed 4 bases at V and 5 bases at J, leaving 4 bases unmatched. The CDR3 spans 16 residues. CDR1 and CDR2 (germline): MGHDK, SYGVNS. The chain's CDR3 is CASSGGLAGRTGELFF. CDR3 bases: TGTGCCAGCAGTGGGGGACTAGCGGGACGTACCGGGGAGCTGTTTTTT.

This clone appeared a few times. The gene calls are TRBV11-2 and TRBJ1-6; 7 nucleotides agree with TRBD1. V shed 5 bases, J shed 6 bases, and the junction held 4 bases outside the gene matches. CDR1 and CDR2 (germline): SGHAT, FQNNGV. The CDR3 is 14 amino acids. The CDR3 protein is CASSPEGANSPLHF. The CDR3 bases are TGTGCCAGCAGCCCCGAGGGGGCTAATTCACCCCTCCACTTT.

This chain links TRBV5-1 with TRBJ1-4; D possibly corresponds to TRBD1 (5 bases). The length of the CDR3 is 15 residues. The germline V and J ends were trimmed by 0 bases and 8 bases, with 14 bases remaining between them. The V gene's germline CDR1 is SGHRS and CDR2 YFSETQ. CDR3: CASSLDGTISEKLFF. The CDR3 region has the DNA TGCGCCAGCAGCTTGGACGGGACCATTTCGGAAAAACTGTTTTTT. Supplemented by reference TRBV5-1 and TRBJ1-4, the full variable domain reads KAGVTQTPRYLIKTRGQQVTLSCSPISGHRSVSWYQQTPGQGLQFLFEYFSETQRNKGNFPGRFSGRQFSNSRSEMNVSTLELGDSALYLCASSLDGTISEKLFFGSGTQLSVL.

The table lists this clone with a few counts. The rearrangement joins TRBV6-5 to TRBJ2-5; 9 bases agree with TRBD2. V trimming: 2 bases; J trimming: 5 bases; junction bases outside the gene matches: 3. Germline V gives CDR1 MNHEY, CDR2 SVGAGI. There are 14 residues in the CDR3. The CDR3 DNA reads TGTGCCAGCAGTTACGGGACTAGCCGGGAGACCCAGTACTTC. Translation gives CASSYGTSRETQYF.

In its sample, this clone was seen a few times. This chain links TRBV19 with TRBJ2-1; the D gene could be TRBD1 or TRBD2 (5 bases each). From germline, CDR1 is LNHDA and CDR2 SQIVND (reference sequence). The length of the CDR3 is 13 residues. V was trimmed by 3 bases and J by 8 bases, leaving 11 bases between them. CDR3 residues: CASSILRGDEQFF. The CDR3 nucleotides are TGTGCCAGTAGTATCCTCCGAGGGGATGAGCAGTTCTTC. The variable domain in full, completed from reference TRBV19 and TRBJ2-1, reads DGGITQSPKYLFRKEGQNVTLSCEQNLNHDAMYWYRQDPGQGLRLIYYSQIVNDFQKGDIAEGYSVSREKKESFPLTVTSAQKNPTAFYLCASSILRGDEQFFGPGTRLTVL.

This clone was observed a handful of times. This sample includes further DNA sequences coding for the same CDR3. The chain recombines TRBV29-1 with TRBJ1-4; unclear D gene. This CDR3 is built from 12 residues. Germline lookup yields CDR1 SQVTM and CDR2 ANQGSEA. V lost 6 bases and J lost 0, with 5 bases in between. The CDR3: CSVAATNEKLFF. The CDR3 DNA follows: TGCAGCGTGGCAGCAACTAATGAAAAACTGTTTTTT. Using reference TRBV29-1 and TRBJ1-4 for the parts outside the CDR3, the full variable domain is SAVISQKPSRDICQRGTSLTIQCQVDSQVTMMFWYRQQPGQSLTLIATANQGSEATYESGFVIDKFPISRPNLTFSTLTVSNMSPEDSSIYLCSVAATNEKLFFGSGTQLSVL.

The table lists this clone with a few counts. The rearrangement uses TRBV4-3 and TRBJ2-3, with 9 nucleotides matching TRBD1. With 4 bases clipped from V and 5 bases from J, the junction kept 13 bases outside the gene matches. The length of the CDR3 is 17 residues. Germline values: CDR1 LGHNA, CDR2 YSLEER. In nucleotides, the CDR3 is TGCGCCAGCAGCCCAGTCGGTTCTTCGGACAGGGGAGATACGCAGTATTTT. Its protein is CASSPVGSSDRGDTQYF.